Below, 11 T cell receptor beta chains from the same sample are listed, as sequenced in a study of blood T cell repertoires in COVID-19. The assay was immunoSEQ multiplex PCR, and TCRdb's table has in-frame clones only and misses some. The sample holds 88,000 or so clones; about 89% are singletons and the top ten take approximately 1.2%. The sequenced material came from PBMCs or T cells enriched from blood (not recorded which). Receptors were obtained from a woman aged 50 to 60 with acute COVID-19.

V usage is TRBV10-1 and J usage is TRBJ2-5; weak D call: TRBD1 (6 bases). The V gene's germline CDR1 is WNHNN and CDR2 SYGVQD (reference sequence). This CDR3 is built from 16 residues. Trimming left V 0 bases short and J 2 bases short, with 13 bases between. The CDR3 loop reads CASSESTGPPQETQYF. The DNA of the CDR3 is TGCGCCAGCAGTGAGTCTACAGGGCCCCCACAAGAGACCCAGTACTTC.

The gene calls are TRBV24-1 and TRBJ2-5; D possibly corresponds to TRBD2 (5 bases). The CDR3 has 19 residues. Trimming cost V 4 bases and J 1 base, with 24 bases left between them. Germline CDR1 is KGHDR and CDR2 is SFDVKD. CDR3: CATSDSRREGRNPQETQYF. The DNA for the CDR3 is TGTGCCACCAGTGACTCCCGCCGAGAGGGAAGGAACCCCCAAGAGACCCAGTACTTC.

The J gene is TRBJ1-2, the V gene TRBV10-3; 8 bases match TRBD1. This CDR3 region has 14 residues. Trimming cost V 2 bases and J 6 bases; bases outside gene matches: 5. CDR1 is ENHRY, CDR2 SYGVKD, per germline. The CDR3 nucleotides read TGTGCCATCAGTGAGCACAGGGGGACGAATGGCTACACCTTC. Residues: CAISEHRGTNGYTF.

The rearrangement links TRBV12-3 or TRBV12-4 to TRBJ2-7; 8 bases are a match to TRBD1. After removal of 5 bases from V and 3 bases from J, the junction contained 3 bases not matched to a gene. This CDR3 is 13 amino acids long. CDR3 DNA: TGTGCCAGCAGTGGGACAGGTGTCTACGAGCAGTACTTC. Translation: CASSGTGVYEQYF.

The chain has TRBV4-1 and TRBJ2-5; no clear D. V was pared by 0 bases and J by 5 bases, with 16 bases between. The germline V gene encodes CDR1 MGHRA and CDR2 YSYEKL. The length of the CDR3 is 16 residues. This chain's CDR3 is CASSQDPDRGRETQYF. The CDR3 coding sequence is TGCGCCAGCAGCCAAGATCCAGACCGCGGTCGGGAGACCCAGTACTTC.

CDR3 DNA: TGTGCCAGCTCACCACCGATCGGGAGCTCCTACGAGCAGTACTTC. Its translation: CASSPPIGSSYEQYF. This chain uses TRBV18 with TRBJ2-7; possibly TRBD2 for D (6 bases). The CDR3 spans 15 residues. The V and J ends lost 0 bases and 0 bases respectively, with 9 bases between them. Germline values: CDR1 KGHSH, CDR2 LQKENI.

The chain joins TRBV4-3 to TRBJ2-7, with a weak D call TRBD2 (6 bases). CDR1 is LGHNA, CDR2 YSLEER, per germline. Deletions cut 0 bases from V and 4 bases from J, with 19 bases between. The CDR3 loop spans 17 amino acids. CDR3: CASSQEYRDLIIYEQYF. CDR3 nucleotide sequence: TGCGCCAGCAGCCAAGAGTACCGGGACTTAATAATATACGAGCAGTACTTC.

This chain joins TRBV30 and TRBJ1-5; no reliable D call. Germline lookup yields CDR1 GTSNPN and CDR2 SVGIG (reference sequence). The CDR3 covers 12 residues. V lost 0 bases to trimming and J lost 5 bases, with 5 bases between them. CDR3: CAWSVPDQPQHF. CDR3 in DNA: TGTGCCTGGAGTGTACCAGATCAGCCCCAGCATTTT.

This chain links TRBV19 with TRBJ1-2; 10 bases are shared with TRBD1. This CDR3 has 17 residues. Per germline, CDR1 LNHDA and CDR2 SQIVND (reference sequence). The ends lost 1 base at V and 0 bases at J; junction bases unmatched: 5. The CDR3 DNA follows: TGTGCCAGTAGTATAGGAGGGACAGGGGTAGCTAACTATGGCTACACCTTC. Translation: CASSIGGTGVANYGYTF. Supplemented by reference TRBV19 and TRBJ1-2, the full variable domain reads DGGITQSPKYLFRKEGQNVTLSCEQNLNHDAMYWYRQDPGQGLRLIYYSQIVNDFQKGDIAEGYSVSREKKESFPLTVTSAQKNPTAFYLCASSIGGTGVANYGYTFGSGTRLTVV.

V usage is TRBV10-3 and J usage is TRBJ2-3, with 7 bases matching TRBD2. There are 15 residues in the CDR3. Trimming removed 2 bases from V and 1 base from J; junction bases left unmatched: 3. Per germline, CDR1 ENHRY and CDR2 SYGVKD. The DNA of the CDR3 is TGTGCCATCAGTGAGCCGGCGGGGGGCACAGATACGCAGTATTTT. It is translated as CAISEPAGGTDTQYF.

A few counts support this clone. Other DNA sequences within the sample encode an identical CDR3. The V gene is TRBV10-3, the J gene TRBJ1-1; 9 nucleotides match TRBD1. CDR3 length: 15 amino acids. Unmatched junction bases numbered 7, after V lost 6 bases and J lost 2 bases. Per the germline V gene, CDR1 is ENHRY and CDR2 is SYGVKD. CDR3 residues: CAISRGTGLNTEAFF. In DNA, the CDR3 is TGTGCCATCAGCCGCGGGACAGGGTTAAACACTGAAGCTTTCTTT.